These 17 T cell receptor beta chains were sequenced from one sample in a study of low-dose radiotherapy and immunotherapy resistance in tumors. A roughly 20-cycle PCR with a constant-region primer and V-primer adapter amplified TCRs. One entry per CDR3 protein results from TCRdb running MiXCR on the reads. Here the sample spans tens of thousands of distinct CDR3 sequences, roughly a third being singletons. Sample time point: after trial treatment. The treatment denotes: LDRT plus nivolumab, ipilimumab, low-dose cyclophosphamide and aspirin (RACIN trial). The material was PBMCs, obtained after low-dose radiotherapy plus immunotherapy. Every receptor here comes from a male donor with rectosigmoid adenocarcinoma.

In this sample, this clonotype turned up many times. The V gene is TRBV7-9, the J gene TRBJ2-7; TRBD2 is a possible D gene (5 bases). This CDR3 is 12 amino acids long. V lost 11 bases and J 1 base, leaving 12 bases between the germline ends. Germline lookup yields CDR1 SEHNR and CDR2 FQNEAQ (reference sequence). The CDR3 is CAVVRGSYEQYF. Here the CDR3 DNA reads TGTGCCGTGGTAAGAGGGTCCTACGAGCAGTACTTC. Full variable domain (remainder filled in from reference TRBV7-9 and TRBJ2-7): DTGVSQNPRHKITKRGQNVTFRCDPISEHNRLYWYRQTLGQGPEFLTYFQNEAQLEKSRLLSDRFSAERPKGSFSTLEIQRTEQGDSAMYLCAVVRGSYEQYFGPGTRLTVT.

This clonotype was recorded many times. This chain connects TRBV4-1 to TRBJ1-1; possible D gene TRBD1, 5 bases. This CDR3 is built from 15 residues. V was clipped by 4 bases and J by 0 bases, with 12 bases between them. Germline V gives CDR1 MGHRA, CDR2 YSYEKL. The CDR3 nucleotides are TGCGCCAGCAGCCTCATACAGGAGGTGAACACTGAAGCTTTCTTT. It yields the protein CASSLIQEVNTEAFF.

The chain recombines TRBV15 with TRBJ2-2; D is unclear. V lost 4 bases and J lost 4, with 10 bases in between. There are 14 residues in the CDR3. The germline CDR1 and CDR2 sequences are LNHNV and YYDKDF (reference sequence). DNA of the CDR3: TGTGCCACCAGCAAGTCCTGGGGCACCGGGGAGCTGTTTTTT. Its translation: CATSKSWGTGELFF.

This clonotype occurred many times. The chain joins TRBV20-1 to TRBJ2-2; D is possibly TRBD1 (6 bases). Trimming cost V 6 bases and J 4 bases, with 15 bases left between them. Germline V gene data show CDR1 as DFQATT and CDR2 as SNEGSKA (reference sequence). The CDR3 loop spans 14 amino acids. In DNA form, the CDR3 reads TGCAGTGCGTTCCGGACAGAGGGCACCGGGGAGCTGTTTTTT. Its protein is CSAFRTEGTGELFF.

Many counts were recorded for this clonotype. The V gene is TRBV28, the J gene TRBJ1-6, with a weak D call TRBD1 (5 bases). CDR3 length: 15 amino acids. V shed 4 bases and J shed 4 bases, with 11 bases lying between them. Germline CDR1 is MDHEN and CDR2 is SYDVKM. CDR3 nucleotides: TGTGCCAGCAGTTATTGGTACAGGTATAATTCACCCCTCCACTTT. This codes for CASSYWYRYNSPLHF.

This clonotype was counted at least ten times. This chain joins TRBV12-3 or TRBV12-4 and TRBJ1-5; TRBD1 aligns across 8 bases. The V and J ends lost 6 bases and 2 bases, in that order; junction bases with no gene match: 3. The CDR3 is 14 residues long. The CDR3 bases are TGTGCCAGCAGGGAGGGACAGGGCAATCAGCCCCAGCATTTT. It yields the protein CASREGQGNQPQHF.

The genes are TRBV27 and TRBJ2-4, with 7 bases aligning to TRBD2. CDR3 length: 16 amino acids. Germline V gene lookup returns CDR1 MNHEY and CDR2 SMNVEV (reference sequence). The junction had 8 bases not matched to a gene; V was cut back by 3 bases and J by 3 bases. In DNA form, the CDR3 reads TGTGCCAGCAGTTTTTTATCTAGCGGAATCAAAAACATTCAGTACTTC. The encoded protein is CASSFLSSGIKNIQYF.

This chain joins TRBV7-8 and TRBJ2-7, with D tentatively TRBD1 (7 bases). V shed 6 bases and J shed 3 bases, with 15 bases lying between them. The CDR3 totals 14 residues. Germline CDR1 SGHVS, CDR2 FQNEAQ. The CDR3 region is CASSQGGLRYEQYF. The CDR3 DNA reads TGTGCCAGCAGTCAGGGGGGACTTCGCTACGAGCAGTACTTC. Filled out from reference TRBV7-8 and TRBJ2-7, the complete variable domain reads GAGVSQSPRYKVAKRGQDVALRCDPISGHVSLFWYQQALGQGPEFLTYFQNEAQLDKSGLPSDRFFAERPEGSVSTLKIQRTQQEDSAVYLCASSQGGLRYEQYFGPGTRLTVT.

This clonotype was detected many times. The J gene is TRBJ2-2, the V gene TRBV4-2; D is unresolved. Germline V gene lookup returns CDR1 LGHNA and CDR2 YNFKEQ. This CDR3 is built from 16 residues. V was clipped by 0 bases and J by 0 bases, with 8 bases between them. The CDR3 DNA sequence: TGTGCCAGCAGCCAAGAACGCAGGACGAACACCGGGGAGCTGTTTTTT. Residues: CASSQERRTNTGELFF.

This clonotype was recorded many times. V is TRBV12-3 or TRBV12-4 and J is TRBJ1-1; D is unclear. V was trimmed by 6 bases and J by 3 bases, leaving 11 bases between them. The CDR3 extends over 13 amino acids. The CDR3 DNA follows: TGTGCCAGCAGGAGGGCAGAGCACACTGAAGCTTTCTTT. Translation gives CASRRAEHTEAFF.

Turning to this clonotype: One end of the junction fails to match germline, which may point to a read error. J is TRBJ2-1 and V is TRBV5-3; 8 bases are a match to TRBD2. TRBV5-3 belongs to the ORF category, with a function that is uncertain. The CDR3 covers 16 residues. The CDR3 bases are TGTGCCAGCAGCTTGGTGCGTCCGGGGGGGCCTGGGGAGCAGTTCTTC. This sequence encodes CASSLVRPGGPGEQFF.

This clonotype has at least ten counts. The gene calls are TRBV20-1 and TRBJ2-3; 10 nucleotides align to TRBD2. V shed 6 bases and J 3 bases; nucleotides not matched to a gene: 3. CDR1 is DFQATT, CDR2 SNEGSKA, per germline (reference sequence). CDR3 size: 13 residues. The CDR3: CSAASGSTDTQYF. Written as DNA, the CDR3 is TGCAGTGCCGCTAGCGGGAGTACAGATACGCAGTATTTT.

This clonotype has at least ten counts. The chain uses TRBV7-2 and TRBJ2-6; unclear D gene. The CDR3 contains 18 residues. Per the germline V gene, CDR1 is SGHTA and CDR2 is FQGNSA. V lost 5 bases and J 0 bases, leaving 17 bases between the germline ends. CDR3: CASSHGRWIISGANVLTF. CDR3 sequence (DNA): TGTGCCAGCAGCCACGGAAGGTGGATTATCTCTGGGGCCAACGTCCTGACTTTC. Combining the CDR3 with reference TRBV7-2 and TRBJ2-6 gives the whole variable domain GAGVSQSPSNKVTEKGKDVELRCDPISGHTALYWYRQSLGQGLEFLIYFQGNSAPDKSGLPSDRFSAERTGGSVSTLTIQRTQQEDSAVYLCASSHGRWIISGANVLTFGAGSRLTVL.

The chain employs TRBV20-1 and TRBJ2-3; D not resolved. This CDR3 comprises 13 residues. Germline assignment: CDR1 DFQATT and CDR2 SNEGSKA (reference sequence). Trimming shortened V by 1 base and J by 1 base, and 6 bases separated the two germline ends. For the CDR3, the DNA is TGCAGTGCTAGAGGTGGGGGCACAGATACGCAGTATTTT. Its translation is CSARGGGTDTQYF.

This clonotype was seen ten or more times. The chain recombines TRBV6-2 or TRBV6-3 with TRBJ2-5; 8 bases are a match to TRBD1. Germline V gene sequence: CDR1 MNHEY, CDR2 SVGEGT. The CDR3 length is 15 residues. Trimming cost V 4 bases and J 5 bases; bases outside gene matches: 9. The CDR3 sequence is CASSSDRVHSETQYF. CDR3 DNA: TGTGCCAGCAGTTCGGACAGGGTTCATTCGGAGACCCAGTACTTC.

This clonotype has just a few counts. The CDR3 region is CASSPISGGTGGQETQYF. CDR3 nucleotides: TGTGCCAGCAGCCCCATTAGCGGGGGGACCGGAGGCCAAGAGACCCAGTACTTC. The chain links TRBV4-2 to TRBJ2-5; 10 bases are shared with TRBD2. The CDR3 length is 18 residues. Germline CDR1 is LGHNA and CDR2 is YNFKEQ. The V gene end was trimmed by 4 bases and the J gene end by 1 base; junction bases not matched to a gene: 12.

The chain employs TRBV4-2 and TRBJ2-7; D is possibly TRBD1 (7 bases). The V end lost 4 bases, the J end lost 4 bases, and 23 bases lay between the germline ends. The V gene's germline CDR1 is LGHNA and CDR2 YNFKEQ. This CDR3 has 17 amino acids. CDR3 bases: TGTGCCAGCAGCCTGAGAATCCAGGGGGGTTTAGGGTACGAGCAGTACTTC. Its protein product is CASSLRIQGGLGYEQYF.